These 3 T cell receptor beta chains came from one sample sequenced in a study of OX40 agonist ivuxolimab in advanced cancers. Repertoires were generated with immunoSEQ multiplex PCR, while TCRdb's copy carries only in-frame clones and drops some. The repertoire holds just over 80,000 clones, with roughly 87% as singletons. The specimen was CD4+ or CD8+ T cells sorted from blood, collected in a trial of the OX40 agonist ivuxolimab. These receptors came from an adult with an advanced solid tumor such as melanoma, head and neck, liver or kidney cancer.

The chain uses TRBV14 and TRBJ1-2; D ambiguous. Germline CDR1 is SGHDN and CDR2 is FVKESK. V was shortened by 6 bases and J by 8 bases, with 13 bases between the two germline ends. The CDR3 is made up of 12 amino acids. CDR3 in amino acids: CASSQFNTGYTF. The CDR3 DNA sequence: TGTGCCAGCAGTCAATTCAACACGGGCTACACCTTC.

In this sample, this clone turned up once. The CDR3 nucleotides read TGCGCCAGCAGTCCGGGACATCAAGAGACCCAGTACTTC. It translates to CASSPGHQETQYF. The chain links TRBV10-1 to TRBJ2-5, with D possibly matching TRBD1 (6 bases). The germline V gene has CDR1 WNHNN and CDR2 SYGVQD (reference sequence). V dropped 5 bases and J dropped 2 bases, with 9 bases sitting between them. This CDR3 is 13 amino acids long.

The chain joins TRBV4-1 to TRBJ2-3, with D maybe TRBD1 (5 bases). V was cut by 4 bases and J by 7 bases, with 15 bases left in between. The CDR3 has 14 residues. The germline V gene encodes CDR1 MGHRA and CDR2 YSYEKL. CDR3 bases: TGCGCCAGCAGCCCGTTGAACAGGATGAATACGCAGTATTTT. Its protein is CASSPLNRMNTQYF.